Here is one T cell receptor beta chain with its context. The antigen is undetermined. This record comes from a study of OX40 agonist ivuxolimab in advanced cancers. The wider study: With a range of about 20 to 79, age averaged approximately 60 years, and 65% to 90% were male. Study outcomes and limitations: Blood T cells, both CD4+ and CD8+, expanded clonally by week 6 at 0.1 to 3.0 mg/kg.

The CDR3 length is 15 residues. Germline V gene data show CDR1 as SGHAT and CDR2 as FQDESV (reference sequence). With 6 bases clipped from V and 5 bases from J, the junction kept 5 bases outside the gene matches. The repertoire was sequenced with immunoSEQ multiplex PCR; TCRdb's copy has only in-frame clones and lacks some. The table has roughly 64,000 clones, around 88% seen once. The clonotype originates from an adult with an advanced solid tumor such as melanoma, head and neck, liver or kidney cancer. V usage is TRBV11-1 and J usage is TRBJ2-1; TRBD2 matches at 12 bases. Specimen: CD4+ or CD8+ T cells sorted from blood, collected in a trial of the OX40 agonist ivuxolimab. In DNA form, the CDR3 reads TGTGCCAGCAGTATACTAGCGGGAGGTCACAATGAGCAGTTCTTC. It yields the protein CASSILAGGHNEQFF.